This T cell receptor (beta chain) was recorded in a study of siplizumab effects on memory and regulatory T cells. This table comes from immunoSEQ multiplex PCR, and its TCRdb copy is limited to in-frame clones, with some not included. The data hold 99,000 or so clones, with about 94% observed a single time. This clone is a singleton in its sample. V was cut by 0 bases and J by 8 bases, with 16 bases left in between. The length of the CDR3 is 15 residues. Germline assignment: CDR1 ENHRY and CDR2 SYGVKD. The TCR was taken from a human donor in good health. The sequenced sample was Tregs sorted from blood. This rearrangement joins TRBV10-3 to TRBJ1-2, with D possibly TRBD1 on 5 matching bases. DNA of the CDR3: TGTGCCATCAGTGAGTCAGTTGTCCCCACAGGCGGCTACACCTTC. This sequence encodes CAISESVVPTGGYTF.